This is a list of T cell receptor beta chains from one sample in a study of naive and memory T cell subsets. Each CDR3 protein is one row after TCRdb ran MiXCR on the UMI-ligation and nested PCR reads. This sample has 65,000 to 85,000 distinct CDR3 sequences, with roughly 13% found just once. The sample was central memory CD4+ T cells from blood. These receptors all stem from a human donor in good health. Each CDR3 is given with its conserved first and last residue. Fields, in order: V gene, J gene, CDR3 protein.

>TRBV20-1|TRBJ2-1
CSAKQPGTTARYNEQFF
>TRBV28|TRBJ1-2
CASSLGQPNYGYTF
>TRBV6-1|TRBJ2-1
CASSEGNEQFF
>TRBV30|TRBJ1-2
CAWDTAQGYGYTF
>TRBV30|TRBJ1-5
CAWKIRGRGNQPQHF
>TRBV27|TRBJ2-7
CASSLGTSGSGPYEQYF
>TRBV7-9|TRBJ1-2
CASSRRTGAQYDYTF
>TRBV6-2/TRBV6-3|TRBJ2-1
CASSSPTAGQSYNEQFF
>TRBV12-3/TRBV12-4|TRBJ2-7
CASSLARSLATYEQYF
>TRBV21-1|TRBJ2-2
CASSSRGPRRAGELFF
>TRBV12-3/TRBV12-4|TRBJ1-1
CASSLGGGRGEAFF
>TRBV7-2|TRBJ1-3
CASSLLVGGQPGNTIYF
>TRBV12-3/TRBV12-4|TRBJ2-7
CASSSYGPYEQYF
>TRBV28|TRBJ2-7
CASSSDGTGRIYEQYF
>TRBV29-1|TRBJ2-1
CSATGVTNEQFF
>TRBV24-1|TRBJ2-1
CATSEGPFKFF
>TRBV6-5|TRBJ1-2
CASSYSGQGNGYTF
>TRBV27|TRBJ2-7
CASSPKARTSGFYEQYF
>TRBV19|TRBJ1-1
CASKGHTEAFF